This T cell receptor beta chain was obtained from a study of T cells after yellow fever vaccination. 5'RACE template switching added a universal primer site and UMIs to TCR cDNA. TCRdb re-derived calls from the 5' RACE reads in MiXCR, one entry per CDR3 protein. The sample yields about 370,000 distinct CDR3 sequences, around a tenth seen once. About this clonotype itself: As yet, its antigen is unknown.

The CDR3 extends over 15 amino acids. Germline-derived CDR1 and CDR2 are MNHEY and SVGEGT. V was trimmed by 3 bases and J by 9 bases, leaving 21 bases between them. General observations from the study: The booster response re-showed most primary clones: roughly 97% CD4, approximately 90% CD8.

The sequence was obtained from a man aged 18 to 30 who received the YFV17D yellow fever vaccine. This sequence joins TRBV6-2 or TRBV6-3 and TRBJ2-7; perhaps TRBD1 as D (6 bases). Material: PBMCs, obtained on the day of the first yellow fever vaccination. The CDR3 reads CASSYLGQSIVGQYF. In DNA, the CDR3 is TGTGCCAGCAGTTATCTTGGACAGTCGATAGTGGGGCAGTACTTC.